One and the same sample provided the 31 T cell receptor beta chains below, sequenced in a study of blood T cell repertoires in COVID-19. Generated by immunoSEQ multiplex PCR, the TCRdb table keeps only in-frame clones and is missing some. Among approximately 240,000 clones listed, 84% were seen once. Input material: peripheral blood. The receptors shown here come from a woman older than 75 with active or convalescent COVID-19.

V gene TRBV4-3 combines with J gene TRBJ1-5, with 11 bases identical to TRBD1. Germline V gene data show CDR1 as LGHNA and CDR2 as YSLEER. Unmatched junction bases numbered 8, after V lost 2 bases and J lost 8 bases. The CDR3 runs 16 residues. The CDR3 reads CASSQHYRDRGEPQHF. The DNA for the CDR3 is TGCGCCAGCAGCCAACATTACCGGGACAGGGGGGAGCCCCAGCATTTT.

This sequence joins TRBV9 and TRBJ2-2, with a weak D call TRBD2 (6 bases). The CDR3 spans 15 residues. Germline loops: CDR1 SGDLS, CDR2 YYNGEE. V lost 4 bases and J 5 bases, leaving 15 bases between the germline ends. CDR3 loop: CASSPPGTLTGELFF. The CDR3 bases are TGTGCCAGCAGCCCACCCGGGACTTTGACCGGGGAGCTGTTTTTT.

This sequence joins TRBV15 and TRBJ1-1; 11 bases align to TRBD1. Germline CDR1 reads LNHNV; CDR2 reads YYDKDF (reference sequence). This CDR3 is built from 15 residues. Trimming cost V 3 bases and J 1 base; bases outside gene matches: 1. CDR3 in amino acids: CATSRDRGQNTEAFF. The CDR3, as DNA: TGTGCCACCAGCAGGGACAGGGGGCAGAACACTGAAGCTTTCTTT.

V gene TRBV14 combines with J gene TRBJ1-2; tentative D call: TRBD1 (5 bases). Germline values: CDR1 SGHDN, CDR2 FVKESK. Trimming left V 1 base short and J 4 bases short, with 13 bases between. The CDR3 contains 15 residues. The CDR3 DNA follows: TGTGCCAGCAGCCAAGGCTCAGGGTCTACCTATGGCTACACCTTC. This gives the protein CASSQGSGSTYGYTF.

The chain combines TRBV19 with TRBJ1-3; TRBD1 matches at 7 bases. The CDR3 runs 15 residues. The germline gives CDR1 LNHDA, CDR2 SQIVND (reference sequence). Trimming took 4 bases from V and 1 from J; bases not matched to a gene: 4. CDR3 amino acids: CASSTEGASGNTIYF. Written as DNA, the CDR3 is TGTGCCAGTAGTACCGAGGGGGCATCTGGAAACACCATATATTTT.

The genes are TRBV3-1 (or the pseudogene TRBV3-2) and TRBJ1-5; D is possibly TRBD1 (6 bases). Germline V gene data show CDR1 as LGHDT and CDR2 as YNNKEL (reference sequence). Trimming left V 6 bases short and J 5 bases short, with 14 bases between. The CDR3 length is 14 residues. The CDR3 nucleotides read TGTGCCAGCAGTGTTCTGGGGGCGGATCAGCCCCAGCATTTT. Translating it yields CASSVLGADQPQHF.

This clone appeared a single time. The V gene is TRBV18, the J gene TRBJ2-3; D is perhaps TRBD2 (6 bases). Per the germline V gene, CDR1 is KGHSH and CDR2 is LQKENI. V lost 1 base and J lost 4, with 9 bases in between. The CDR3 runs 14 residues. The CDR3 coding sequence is TGTGCCAGCTCACCACTGGACTACCCAGATACGCAGTATTTT. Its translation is CASSPLDYPDTQYF.

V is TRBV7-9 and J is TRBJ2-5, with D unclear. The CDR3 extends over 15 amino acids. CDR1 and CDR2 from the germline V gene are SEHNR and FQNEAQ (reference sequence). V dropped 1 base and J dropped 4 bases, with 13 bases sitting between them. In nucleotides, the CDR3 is TGTGCCAGCAGCTTAGGTGACACGTCCTCAGAGACCCAGTACTTC. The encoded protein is CASSLGDTSSETQYF.

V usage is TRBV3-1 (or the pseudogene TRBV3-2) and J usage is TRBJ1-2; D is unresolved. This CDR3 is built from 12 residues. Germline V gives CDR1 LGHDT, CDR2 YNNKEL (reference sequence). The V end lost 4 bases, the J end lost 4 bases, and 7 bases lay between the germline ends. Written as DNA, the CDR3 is TGTGCCAGCAGCCCCGGGATCTATGGCTACACCTTC. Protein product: CASSPGIYGYTF.

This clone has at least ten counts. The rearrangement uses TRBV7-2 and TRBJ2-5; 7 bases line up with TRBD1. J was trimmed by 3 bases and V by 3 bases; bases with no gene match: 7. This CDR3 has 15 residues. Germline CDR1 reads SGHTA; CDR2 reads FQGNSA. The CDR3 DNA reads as TGTGCCAGCAGCTTGACAGGGAATTTTGAAGAGACCCAGTACTTC. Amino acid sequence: CASSLTGNFEETQYF.

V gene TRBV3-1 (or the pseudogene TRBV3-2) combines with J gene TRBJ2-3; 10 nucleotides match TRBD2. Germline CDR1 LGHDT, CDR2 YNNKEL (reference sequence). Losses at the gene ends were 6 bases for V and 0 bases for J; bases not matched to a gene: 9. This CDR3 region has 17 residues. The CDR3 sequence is CASSSPGLAISTDTQYF. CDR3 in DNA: TGTGCCAGCAGTTCCCCGGGACTAGCGATCAGCACAGATACGCAGTATTTT.

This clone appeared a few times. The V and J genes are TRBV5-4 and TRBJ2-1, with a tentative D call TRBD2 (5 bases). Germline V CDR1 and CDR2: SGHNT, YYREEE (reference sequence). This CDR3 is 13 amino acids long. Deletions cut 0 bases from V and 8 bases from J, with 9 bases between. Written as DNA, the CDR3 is TGTGCCAGCAGCTTGGGTTCCGGGGATGAGCAGTTCTTC. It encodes CASSLGSGDEQFF.

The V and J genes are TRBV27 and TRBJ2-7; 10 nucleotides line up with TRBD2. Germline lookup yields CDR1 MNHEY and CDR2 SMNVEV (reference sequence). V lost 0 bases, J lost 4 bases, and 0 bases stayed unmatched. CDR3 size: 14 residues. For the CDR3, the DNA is TGTGCCAGCAGTTTATCTAGCGGGGGGTACGAGCAGTACTTC. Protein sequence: CASSLSSGGYEQYF.

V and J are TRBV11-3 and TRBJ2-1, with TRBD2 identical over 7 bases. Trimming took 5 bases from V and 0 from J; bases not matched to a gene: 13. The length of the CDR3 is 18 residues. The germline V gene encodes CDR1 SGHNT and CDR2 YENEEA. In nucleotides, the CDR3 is TGTGCCAGCAGCCCCGGCCGCCTAGCGGTAATCTCCTACAATGAGCAGTTCTTC. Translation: CASSPGRLAVISYNEQFF.

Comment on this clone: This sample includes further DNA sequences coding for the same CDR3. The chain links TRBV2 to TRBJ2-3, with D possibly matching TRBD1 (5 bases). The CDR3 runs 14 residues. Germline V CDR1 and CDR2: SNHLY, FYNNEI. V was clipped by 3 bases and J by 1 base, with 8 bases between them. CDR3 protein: CASSDREGTDTQYF. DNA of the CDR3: TGTGCCAGCAGTGACAGGGAAGGCACAGATACGCAGTATTTT.

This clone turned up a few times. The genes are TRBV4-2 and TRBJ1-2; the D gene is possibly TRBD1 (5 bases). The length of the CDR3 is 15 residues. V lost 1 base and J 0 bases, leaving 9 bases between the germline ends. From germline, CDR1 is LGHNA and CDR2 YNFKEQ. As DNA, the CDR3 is TGTGCCAGCAGCCAAGTGACAGAAACTAACTATGGCTACACCTTC. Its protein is CASSQVTETNYGYTF.

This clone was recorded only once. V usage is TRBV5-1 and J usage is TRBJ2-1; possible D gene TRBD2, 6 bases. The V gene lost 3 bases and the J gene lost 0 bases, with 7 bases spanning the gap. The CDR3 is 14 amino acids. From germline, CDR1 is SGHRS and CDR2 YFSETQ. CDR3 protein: CASSSGSSYNEQFF. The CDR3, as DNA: TGCGCCAGCAGCTCCGGGAGCTCCTACAATGAGCAGTTCTTC.

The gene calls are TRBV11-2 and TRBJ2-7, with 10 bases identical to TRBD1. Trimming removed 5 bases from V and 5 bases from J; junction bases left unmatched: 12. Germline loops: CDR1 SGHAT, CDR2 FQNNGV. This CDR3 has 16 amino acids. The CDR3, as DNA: TGTGCCAGCAGCCAGGTCCCGGGACAGGGGTTGAACGAGCAGTACTTC. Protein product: CASSQVPGQGLNEQYF. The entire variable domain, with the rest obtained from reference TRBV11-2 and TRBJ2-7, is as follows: EAGVAQSPRYKIIEKRQSVAFWCNPISGHATLYWYQQILGQGPKLLIQFQNNGVVDDSQLPKDRFSAERLKGVDSTLKIQPAKLEDSAVYLCASSQVPGQGLNEQYFGPGTRLTVT.

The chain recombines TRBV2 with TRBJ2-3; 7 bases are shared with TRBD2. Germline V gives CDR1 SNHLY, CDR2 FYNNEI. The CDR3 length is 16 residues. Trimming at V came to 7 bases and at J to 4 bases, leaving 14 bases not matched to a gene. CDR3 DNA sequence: TGTGCCAGCAAATCGATGGGAGGGAGGAGGGCAGATACGCAGTATTTT. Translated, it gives CASKSMGGRRADTQYF.

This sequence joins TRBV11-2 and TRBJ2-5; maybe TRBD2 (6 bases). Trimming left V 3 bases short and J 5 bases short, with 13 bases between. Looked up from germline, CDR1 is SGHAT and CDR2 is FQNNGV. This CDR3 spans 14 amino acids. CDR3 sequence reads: CASSFRAGHETQYF. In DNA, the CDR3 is TGTGCCAGCAGCTTTAGAGCGGGCCACGAGACCCAGTACTTC.

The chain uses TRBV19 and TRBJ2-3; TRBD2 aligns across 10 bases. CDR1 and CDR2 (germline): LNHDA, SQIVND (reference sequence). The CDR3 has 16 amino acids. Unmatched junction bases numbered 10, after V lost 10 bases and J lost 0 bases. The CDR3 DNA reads TGTGCCACGAAGCGGGAGGGCGGCCCTAGCACAGATACGCAGTATTTT. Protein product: CATKREGGPSTDTQYF.

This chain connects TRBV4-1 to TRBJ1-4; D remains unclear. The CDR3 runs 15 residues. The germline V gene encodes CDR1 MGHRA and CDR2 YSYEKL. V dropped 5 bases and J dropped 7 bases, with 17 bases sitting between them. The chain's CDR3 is CASSGREETGEKLFF. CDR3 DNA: TGCGCCAGCAGCGGAAGGGAGGAGACTGGTGAAAAACTGTTTTTT.

The CDR3: CATTGGSQPQHF. In nucleotides, the CDR3 is TGTGCCACGACAGGGGGGAGTCAGCCCCAGCATTTT. The chain carries TRBV6-5 and TRBJ1-5; 9 nucleotides agree with TRBD1. CDR3 size: 12 residues. The V gene end was trimmed by 10 bases and the J gene end by 6 bases; junction bases not matched to a gene: 4. The germline V gene encodes CDR1 MNHEY and CDR2 SVGAGI.

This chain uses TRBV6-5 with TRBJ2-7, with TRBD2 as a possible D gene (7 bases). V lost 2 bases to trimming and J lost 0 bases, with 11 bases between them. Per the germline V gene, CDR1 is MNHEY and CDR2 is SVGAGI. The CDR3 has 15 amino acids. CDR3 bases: TGTGCCAGCAGTTACGGGGGGGCTACCTCCTACGAGCAGTACTTC. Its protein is CASSYGGATSYEQYF.

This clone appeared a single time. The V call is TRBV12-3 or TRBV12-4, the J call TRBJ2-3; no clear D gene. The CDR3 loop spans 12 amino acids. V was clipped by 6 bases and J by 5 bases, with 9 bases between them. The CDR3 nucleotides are TGTGCCAGCAGCCCTTTGCGAGATACGCAGTATTTT. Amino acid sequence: CASSPLRDTQYF.

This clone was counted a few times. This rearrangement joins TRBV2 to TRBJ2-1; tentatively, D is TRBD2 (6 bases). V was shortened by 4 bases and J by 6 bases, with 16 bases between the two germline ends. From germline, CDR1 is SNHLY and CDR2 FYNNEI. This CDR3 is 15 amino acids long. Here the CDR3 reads CASSGAWGAGNEQFF. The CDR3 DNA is TGTGCCAGCAGTGGCGCATGGGGAGCGGGCAATGAGCAGTTCTTC.

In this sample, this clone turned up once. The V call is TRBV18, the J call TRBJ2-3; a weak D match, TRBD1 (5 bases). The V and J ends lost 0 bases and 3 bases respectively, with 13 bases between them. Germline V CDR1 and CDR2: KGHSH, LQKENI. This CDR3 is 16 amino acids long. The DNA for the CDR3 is TGTGCCAGCTCACCACCGATGGGGCGATATACAGATACGCAGTATTTT. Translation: CASSPPMGRYTDTQYF.

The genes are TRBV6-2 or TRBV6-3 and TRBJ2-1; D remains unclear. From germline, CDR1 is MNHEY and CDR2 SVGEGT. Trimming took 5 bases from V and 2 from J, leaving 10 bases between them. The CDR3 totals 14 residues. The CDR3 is CASSARVTYNEQFF. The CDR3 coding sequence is TGTGCCAGCAGTGCCCGAGTCACCTACAATGAGCAGTTCTTC.

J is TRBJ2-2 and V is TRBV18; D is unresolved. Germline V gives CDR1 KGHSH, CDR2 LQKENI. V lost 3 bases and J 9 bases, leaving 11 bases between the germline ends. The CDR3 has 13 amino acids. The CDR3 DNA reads TGTGCCAGCTCACCGCGCCCCGCCAGGGAGCTGTTTTTT. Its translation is CASSPRPARELFF.

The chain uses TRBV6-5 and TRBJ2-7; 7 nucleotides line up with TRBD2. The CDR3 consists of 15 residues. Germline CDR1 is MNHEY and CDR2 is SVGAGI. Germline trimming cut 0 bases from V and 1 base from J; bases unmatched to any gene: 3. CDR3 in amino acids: CASSYSKRGSYEQYF. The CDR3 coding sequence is TGTGCCAGCAGTTACTCGAAGCGGGGATCCTACGAGCAGTACTTC.

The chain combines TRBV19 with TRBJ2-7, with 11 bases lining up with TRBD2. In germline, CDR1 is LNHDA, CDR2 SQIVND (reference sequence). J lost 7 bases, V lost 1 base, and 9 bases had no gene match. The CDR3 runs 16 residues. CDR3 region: CASSIGWGLADSEQYF. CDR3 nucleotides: TGTGCCAGTAGTATAGGATGGGGACTAGCGGACTCGGAGCAGTACTTC. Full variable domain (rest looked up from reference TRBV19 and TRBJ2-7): DGGITQSPKYLFRKEGQNVTLSCEQNLNHDAMYWYRQDPGQGLRLIYYSQIVNDFQKGDIAEGYSVSREKKESFPLTVTSAQKNPTAFYLCASSIGWGLADSEQYFGPGTRLTVT.